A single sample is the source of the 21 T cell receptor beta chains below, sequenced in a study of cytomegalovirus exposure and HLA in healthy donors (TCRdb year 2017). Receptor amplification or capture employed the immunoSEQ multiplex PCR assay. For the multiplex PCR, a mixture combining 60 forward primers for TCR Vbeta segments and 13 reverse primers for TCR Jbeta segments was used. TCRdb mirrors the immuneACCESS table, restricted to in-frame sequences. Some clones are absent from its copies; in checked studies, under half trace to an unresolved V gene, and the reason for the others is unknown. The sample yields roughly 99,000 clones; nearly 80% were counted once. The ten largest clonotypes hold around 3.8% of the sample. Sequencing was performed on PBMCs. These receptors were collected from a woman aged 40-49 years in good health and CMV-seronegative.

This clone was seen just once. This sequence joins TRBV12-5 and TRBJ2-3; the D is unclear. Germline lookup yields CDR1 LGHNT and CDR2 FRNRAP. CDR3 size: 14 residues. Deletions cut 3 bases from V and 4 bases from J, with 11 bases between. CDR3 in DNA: TGTGCTAGTGGTTTTCCCATGTCGGCAGATACGCAGTATTTT. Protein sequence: CASGFPMSADTQYF.

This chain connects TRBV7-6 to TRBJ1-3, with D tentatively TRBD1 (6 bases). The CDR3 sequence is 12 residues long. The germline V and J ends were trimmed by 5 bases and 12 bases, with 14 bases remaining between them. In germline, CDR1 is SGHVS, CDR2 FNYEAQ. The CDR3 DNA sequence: TGTGCCAGCAGCCCAGGGGCGGGCATCATATATTTT. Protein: CASSPGAGIIYF.

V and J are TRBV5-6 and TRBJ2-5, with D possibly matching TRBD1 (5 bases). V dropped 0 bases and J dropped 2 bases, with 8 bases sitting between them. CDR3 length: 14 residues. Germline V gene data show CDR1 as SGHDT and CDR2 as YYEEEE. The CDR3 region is CASSLDRGQETQYF. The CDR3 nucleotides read TGTGCCAGCAGCTTGGATAGGGGACAAGAGACCCAGTACTTC. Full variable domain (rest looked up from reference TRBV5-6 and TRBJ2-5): DAGVTQSPTHLIKTRGQQVTLRCSPKSGHDTVSWYQQALGQGPQFIFQYYEEEERQRGNFPDRFSGHQFPNYSSELNVNALLLGDSALYLCASSLDRGQETQYFGPGTRLLVL.

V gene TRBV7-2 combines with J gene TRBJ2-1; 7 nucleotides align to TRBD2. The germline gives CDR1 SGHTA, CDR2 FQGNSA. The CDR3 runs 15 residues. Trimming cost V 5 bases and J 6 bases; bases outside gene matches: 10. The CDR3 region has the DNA TGTGCCAGCAGCCCGACTAGCCTTCATAGCAATGAGCAGTTCTTC. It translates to CASSPTSLHSNEQFF.

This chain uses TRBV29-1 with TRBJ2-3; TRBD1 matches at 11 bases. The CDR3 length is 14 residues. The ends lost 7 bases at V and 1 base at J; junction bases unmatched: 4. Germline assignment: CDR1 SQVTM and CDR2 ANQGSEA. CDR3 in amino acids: CSAGQGAGTDTQYF. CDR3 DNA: TGCAGCGCCGGACAGGGGGCCGGCACAGATACGCAGTATTTT.

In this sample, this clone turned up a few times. CDR3 bases: TGTGCCAGCAGTGAATTGCAGGCCACTGAAGCTTTCTTT. It specifies CASSELQATEAFF. The chain combines TRBV25-1 with TRBJ1-1; D remains ambiguous. This CDR3 has 13 residues. The ends were cut back, 1 base at V and 4 bases at J, with 7 bases in the middle. Germline CDR1 MGHDK, CDR2 SYGVNS.

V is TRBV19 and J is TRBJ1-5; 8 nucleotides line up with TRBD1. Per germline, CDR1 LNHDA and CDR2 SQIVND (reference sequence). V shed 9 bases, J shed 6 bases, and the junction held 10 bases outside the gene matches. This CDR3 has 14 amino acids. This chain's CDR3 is CASRDRSRGQPQHF. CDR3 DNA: TGTGCCAGCCGGGACAGGTCGCGAGGTCAGCCCCAGCATTTT.

The CDR3, as DNA: TGCGCCAGCAGCCAAGATGCCAGGAAAAATGAAAAACTGTTTTTT. Its translation is CASSQDARKNEKLFF. The V and J genes are TRBV4-3 and TRBJ1-4; no clear D gene. Trimming shortened V by 0 bases and J by 5 bases, and 10 bases separated the two germline ends. CDR1 and CDR2 from the germline V gene are LGHNA and YSLEER. The CDR3 length is 15 residues.

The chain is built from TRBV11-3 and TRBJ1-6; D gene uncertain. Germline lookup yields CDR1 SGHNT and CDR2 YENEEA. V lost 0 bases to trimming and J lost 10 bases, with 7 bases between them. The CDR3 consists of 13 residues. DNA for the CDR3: TGTGCCAGCAGCTTAGACCCCTTATCACCCCTCCACTTT. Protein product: CASSLDPLSPLHF.

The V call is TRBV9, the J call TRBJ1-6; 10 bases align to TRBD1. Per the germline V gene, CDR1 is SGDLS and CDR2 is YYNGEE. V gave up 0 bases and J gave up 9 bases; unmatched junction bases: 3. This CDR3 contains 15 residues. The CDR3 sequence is CASSVGQGAGSPLHF. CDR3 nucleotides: TGTGCCAGCAGCGTAGGACAGGGGGCAGGTTCACCCCTCCACTTT.

CDR3 loop: CASSQDIPGGQVVSPLHF. The CDR3 nucleotides are TGCGCCAGCAGCCAAGATATCCCCGGAGGACAGGTGGTTTCACCCCTCCACTTT. The genes are TRBV4-3 and TRBJ1-6; 7 nucleotides match TRBD1. CDR1 is LGHNA and CDR2 is YSLEER in the germline V gene. V dropped 0 bases and J dropped 9; count of bases not matched to a gene: 14. The CDR3 is 18 residues long.

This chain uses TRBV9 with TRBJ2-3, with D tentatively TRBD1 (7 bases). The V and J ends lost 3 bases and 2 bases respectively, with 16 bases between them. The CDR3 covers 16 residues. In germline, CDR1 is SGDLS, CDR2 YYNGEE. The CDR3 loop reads CASSDLGGGNTDTQYF. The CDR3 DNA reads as TGTGCCAGCAGCGACCTTGGAGGGGGCAACACAGATACGCAGTATTTT.

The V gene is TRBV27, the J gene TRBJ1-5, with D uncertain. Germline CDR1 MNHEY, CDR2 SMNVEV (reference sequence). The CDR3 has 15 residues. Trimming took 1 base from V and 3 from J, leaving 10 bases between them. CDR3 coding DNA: TGTGCCAGCAGTTTATTCGGGGAAAACAATCAGCCCCAGCATTTT. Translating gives CASSLFGENNQPQHF.

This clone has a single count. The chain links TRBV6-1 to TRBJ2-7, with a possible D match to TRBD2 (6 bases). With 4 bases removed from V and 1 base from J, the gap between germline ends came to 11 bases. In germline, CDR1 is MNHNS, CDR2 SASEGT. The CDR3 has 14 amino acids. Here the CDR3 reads CASSVGGTSYEQYF. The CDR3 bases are TGTGCCAGCAGTGTTGGCGGGACGTCCTACGAGCAGTACTTC.

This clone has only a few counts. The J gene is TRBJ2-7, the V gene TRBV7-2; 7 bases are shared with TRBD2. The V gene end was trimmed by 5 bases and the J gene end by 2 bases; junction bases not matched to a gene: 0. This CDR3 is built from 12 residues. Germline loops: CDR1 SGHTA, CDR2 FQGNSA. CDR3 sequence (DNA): TGTGCCAGCAGCGGGGGGGCCTACGAGCAGTACTTC. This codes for CASSGGAYEQYF.

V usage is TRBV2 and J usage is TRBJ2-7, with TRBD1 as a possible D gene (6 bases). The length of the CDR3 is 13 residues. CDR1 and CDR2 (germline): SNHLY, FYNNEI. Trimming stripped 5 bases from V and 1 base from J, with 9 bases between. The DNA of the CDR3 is TGTGCCAGCAGTAAACAGGGATCCTACGAGCAGTACTTC. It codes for CASSKQGSYEQYF.

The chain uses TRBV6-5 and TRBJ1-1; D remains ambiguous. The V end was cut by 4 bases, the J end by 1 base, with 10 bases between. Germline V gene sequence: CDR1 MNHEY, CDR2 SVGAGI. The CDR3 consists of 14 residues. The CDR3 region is CASSFYSGNTEAFF. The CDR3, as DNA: TGTGCCAGCAGTTTCTATTCAGGGAACACTGAAGCTTTCTTT.

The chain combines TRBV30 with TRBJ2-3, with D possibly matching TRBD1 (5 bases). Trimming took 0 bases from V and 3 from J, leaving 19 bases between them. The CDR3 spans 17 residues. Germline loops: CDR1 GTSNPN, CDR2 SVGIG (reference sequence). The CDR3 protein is CAWSVKLGQGLTDTQYF. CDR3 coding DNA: TGTGCCTGGAGTGTAAAATTAGGGCAGGGTTTAACAGATACGCAGTATTTT.

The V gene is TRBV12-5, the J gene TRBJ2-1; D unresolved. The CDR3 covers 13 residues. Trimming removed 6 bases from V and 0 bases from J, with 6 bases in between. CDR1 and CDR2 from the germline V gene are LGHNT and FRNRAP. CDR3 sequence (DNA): TGTGCTAGTGGGCGGAGCTCCTACAATGAGCAGTTCTTC. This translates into CASGRSSYNEQFF.

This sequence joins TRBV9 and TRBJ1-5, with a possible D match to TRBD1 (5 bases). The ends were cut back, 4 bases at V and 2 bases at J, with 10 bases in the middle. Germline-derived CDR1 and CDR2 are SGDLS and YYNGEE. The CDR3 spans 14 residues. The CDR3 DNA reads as TGTGCCAGCAGCAGGGACTGGGGCAATCAGCCCCAGCATTTT. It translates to CASSRDWGNQPQHF.

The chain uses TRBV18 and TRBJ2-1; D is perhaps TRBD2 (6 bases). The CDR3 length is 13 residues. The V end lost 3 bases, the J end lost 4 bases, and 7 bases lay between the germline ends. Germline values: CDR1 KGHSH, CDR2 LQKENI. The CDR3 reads CASSPGLYNEQFF. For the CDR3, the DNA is TGTGCCAGCTCACCGGGACTTTACAATGAGCAGTTCTTC. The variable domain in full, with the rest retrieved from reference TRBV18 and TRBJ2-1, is NAGVMQNPRHLVRRRGQEARLRCSPMKGHSHVYWYRQLPEEGLKFMVYLQKENIIDESGMPKERFSAEFPKEGPSILRIQQVVRGDSAAYFCASSPGLYNEQFFGPGTRLTVL.